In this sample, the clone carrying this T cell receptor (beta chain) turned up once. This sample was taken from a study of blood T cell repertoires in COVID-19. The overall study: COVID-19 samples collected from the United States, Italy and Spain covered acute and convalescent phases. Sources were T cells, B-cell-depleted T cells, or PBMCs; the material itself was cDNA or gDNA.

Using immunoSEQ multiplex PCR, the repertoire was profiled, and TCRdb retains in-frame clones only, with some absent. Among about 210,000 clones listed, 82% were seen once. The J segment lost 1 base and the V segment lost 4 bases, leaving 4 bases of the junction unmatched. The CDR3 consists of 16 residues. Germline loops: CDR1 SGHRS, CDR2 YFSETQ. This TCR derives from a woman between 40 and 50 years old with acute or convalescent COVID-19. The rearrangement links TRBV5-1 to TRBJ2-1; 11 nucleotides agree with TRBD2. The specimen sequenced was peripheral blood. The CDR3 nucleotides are TGCGCCAGCAGCCCATCTAGCGGGAGGTCCTACAATGAGCAGTTCTTC. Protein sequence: CASSPSSGRSYNEQFF.